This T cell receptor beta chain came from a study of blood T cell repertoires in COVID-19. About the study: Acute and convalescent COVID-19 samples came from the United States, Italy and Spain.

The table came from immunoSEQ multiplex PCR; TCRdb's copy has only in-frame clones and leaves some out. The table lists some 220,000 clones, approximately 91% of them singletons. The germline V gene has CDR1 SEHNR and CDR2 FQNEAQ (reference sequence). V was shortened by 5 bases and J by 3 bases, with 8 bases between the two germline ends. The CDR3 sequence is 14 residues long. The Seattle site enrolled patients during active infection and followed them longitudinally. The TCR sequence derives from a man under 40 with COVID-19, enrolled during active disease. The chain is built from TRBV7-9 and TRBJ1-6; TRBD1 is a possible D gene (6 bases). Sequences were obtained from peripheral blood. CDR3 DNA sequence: TGTGCCAGCAGCGCGGACAGCTATAATTCACCCCTCCACTTT. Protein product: CASSADSYNSPLHF.